These T cell receptor beta chains were read from a single sample in a study of regulatory T cells in long-lasting Graves disease. TCRdb called the multiplex PCR reads again in MiXCR, with one record for every CDR3 protein. In the table there are some 460,000 distinct CDR3 sequences, 15% to 20% of which are singletons. The sample was also reused in another study, on T cells in Graves' hyperthyroidism and ophthalmopathy.

This sample comprised peripheral blood mononuclear cells (PBMCs), obtained at new diagnosis, from a patient treated with antithyroid drugs. Receptors were obtained from a middle-aged man with Graves disease. CDR3s include the opening cysteine and the closing phenylalanine or tryptophan. A D gene is named only where the DNA matches it firmly. For some rows the clone size is stated as once, few or many, or as a class when expanded; others skip it.

V gene: TRBV24-1
D gene: TRBD1
J gene: TRBJ2-3
clone size: few
CDR3 protein: CATSDPRTGLATQYF
CDR3 DNA: TGTGCCACCAGTGATCCTCGGACAGGTCTGGCCACGCAGTATTTT

V gene: TRBV2
D gene: .
J gene: TRBJ2-1
clone size: .
CDR3 protein: CASSESRPGAYEQFF
CDR3 DNA: TGTGCCAGCAGTGAATCTAGGCCCGGAGCGTATGAGCAGTTCTTC

V gene: TRBV28
D gene: .
J gene: TRBJ2-2
clone size: .
CDR3 protein: CASSSPKGGNTGELFF
CDR3 DNA: TGTGCCAGCAGTTCCCCAAAGGGGGGCAACACCGGGGAGCTGTTTTTT

V gene: TRBV10-3
D gene: TRBD2
J gene: TRBJ2-3
clone size: .
CDR3 protein: CAISEPEREGRDTQYF
CDR3 DNA: TGTGCCATCAGTGAGCCGGAGCGGGAGGGTCGAGATACGCAGTATTTT

V gene: TRBV30
D gene: .
J gene: TRBJ2-7
clone size: many
CDR3 protein: CAWSSAGPYEQYF
CDR3 DNA: TGTGCCTGGAGTTCGGCAGGGCCCTACGAGCAGTACTTC

V gene: TRBV7-7
D gene: TRBD1
J gene: TRBJ2-3
clone size: many
CDR3 protein: CASSRQTGATTDTQYF
CDR3 DNA: TGTGCTAGCAGCCGCCAGACAGGGGCCACCACAGATACGCAGTATTTT

V gene: TRBV28
D gene: .
J gene: TRBJ2-7
clone size: many
CDR3 protein: CASSRQARYSYEQYF
CDR3 DNA: TGTGCCAGCAGTCGACAGGCTAGATACTCCTACGAGCAGTACTTC

V gene: TRBV5-1
D gene: .
J gene: TRBJ2-2
clone size: few
CDR3 protein: CASSLEVGSGELFF
CDR3 DNA: TGCGCCAGCAGCTTGGAAGTGGGATCCGGGGAGCTGTTTTTT

V gene: TRBV18
D gene: .
J gene: TRBJ1-2
clone size: many
CDR3 protein: CASSHEMTNYGYTF
CDR3 DNA: TGTGCCAGCTCTCACGAGATGACTAACTATGGCTACACCTTC

V gene: TRBV20-1
D gene: .
J gene: TRBJ2-1
clone size: few
CDR3 protein: CSARERPKYNEQFF
CDR3 DNA: TGCAGTGCTAGAGAGCGCCCTAAATACAATGAGCAGTTCTTC

V gene: TRBV29-1
D gene: .
J gene: TRBJ2-7
clone size: few
CDR3 protein: CSASGTQRYEQYF
CDR3 DNA: TGCAGCGCCTCCGGGACACAGAGATACGAGCAGTACTTC

V gene: TRBV7-9
D gene: .
J gene: TRBJ2-5
clone size: .
CDR3 protein: CASSSLGNQETQYF
CDR3 DNA: TGTGCCAGCAGCTCGCTGGGTAACCAAGAGACCCAGTACTTC

V gene: TRBV5-1
D gene: .
J gene: TRBJ1-1
clone size: many
CDR3 protein: CASSLEGYNTEAFF
CDR3 DNA: TGCGCCAGCAGCTTGGAAGGTTATAACACTGAAGCTTTCTTT

V gene: TRBV6-1
D gene: .
J gene: TRBJ1-2
clone size: .
CDR3 protein: CASTTLYGYTF
CDR3 DNA: TGTGCCAGCACGACCCTCTATGGCTACACCTTC

V gene: TRBV28
D gene: .
J gene: TRBJ2-4
clone size: .
CDR3 protein: CASSELPGENIQYF
CDR3 DNA: TGTGCCAGCAGTGAACTACCGGGAGAAAACATTCAGTACTTC

V gene: TRBV24-1
D gene: .
J gene: TRBJ2-3
clone size: many
CDR3 protein: CATSDQEYSGTDTQYF
CDR3 DNA: TGTGCCACCAGTGACCAGGAGTACTCGGGCACAGATACGCAGTATTTT

V gene: TRBV5-1
D gene: TRBD2
J gene: TRBJ2-7
clone size: few
CDR3 protein: CASSLASASGLYEQYF
CDR3 DNA: TGCGCCAGCAGCTTGGCCTCGGCTAGCGGGCTCTACGAGCAGTACTTC

V gene: TRBV29-1
D gene: .
J gene: TRBJ2-7
clone size: .
CDR3 protein: CSVEDNREYEQYF
CDR3 DNA: TGCAGCGTTGAAGATAACAGAGAGTACGAGCAGTACTTC

V gene: TRBV20-1
D gene: TRBD2
J gene: TRBJ2-7
clone size: few
CDR3 protein: CSARDGMAGAPTSSYF
CDR3 DNA: TGCAGTGCTAGAGATGGTATGGCGGGAGCTCCTACGAGCTCCTACTTC

V gene: TRBV9
D gene: TRBD1
J gene: TRBJ1-2
clone size: many
CDR3 protein: CASSDSGQGYYGYTF
CDR3 DNA: TGTGCCAGCAGTGACTCCGGACAGGGGTACTATGGCTACACCTTC

V gene: TRBV7-9
D gene: .
J gene: TRBJ2-1
clone size: many
CDR3 protein: CASSLAGQYNEQFF
CDR3 DNA: TGTGCCAGCAGCTTGGCCGGGCAGTACAATGAGCAGTTCTTC

V gene: TRBV29-1
D gene: .
J gene: TRBJ2-7
clone size: .
CDR3 protein: CSVAAAGLGAYEQYF
CDR3 DNA: TGCAGCGTTGCGGCGGCGGGTTTGGGTGCCTACGAGCAGTACTTC

V gene: TRBV6-2/TRBV6-3
D gene: TRBD2
J gene: TRBJ2-5
clone size: many
CDR3 protein: CASSWGAASGILRQETQYF
CDR3 DNA: TGTGCCAGCAGTTGGGGAGCGGCTAGCGGGATTCTGAGGCAAGAGACCCAGTACTTC

V gene: TRBV5-1
D gene: TRBD2
J gene: TRBJ2-1
clone size: .
CDR3 protein: CASSLGGTSAAIYNEQFF
CDR3 DNA: TGCGCCAGCAGCTTGGGGGGGACTAGCGCAGCAATATACAATGAGCAGTTCTTC

V gene: TRBV10-3
D gene: TRBD1
J gene: TRBJ1-2
clone size: .
CDR3 protein: CAISPQGQYGYTF
CDR3 DNA: TGTGCCATCAGCCCACAGGGACAGTATGGCTACACCTTC

V gene: TRBV20-1
D gene: TRBD1
J gene: TRBJ2-5
clone size: many
CDR3 protein: CSTQGARQETQYF
CDR3 DNA: TGCAGCACACAGGGGGCTCGACAAGAGACCCAGTACTTC

V gene: TRBV5-1
D gene: .
J gene: TRBJ2-7
clone size: many
CDR3 protein: CASSLVRGLYEQYF
CDR3 DNA: TGCGCCAGCAGCTTGGTTAGGGGACTCTACGAGCAGTACTTC

V gene: TRBV18
D gene: .
J gene: TRBJ2-3
clone size: many
CDR3 protein: CASSPLETDTQYF
CDR3 DNA: TGTGCCAGCTCACCGCTGGAAACAGATACGCAGTATTTT

V gene: TRBV11-1
D gene: TRBD2
J gene: TRBJ2-1
clone size: .
CDR3 protein: CASSFSGPYEQFF
CDR3 DNA: TGTGCCAGCAGCTTTAGCGGGCCCTACGAGCAGTTCTTC

V gene: TRBV11-3
D gene: .
J gene: TRBJ2-1
clone size: many
CDR3 protein: CASSLSVANYNEQFF
CDR3 DNA: TGTGCCAGCAGCTTATCGGTAGCTAACTACAATGAGCAGTTCTTC

V gene: TRBV12-3/TRBV12-4
D gene: TRBD1
J gene: TRBJ2-7
clone size: .
CDR3 protein: CASSDSLTGGSSEQYF
CDR3 DNA: TGTGCCAGCAGTGACTCGCTGACAGGGGGCTCGTCCGAGCAGTACTTC

V gene: TRBV20-1
D gene: .
J gene: TRBJ1-6
clone size: .
CDR3 protein: CSARRSPGANSPLHF
CDR3 DNA: TGCAGTGCTAGAAGGTCCCCGGGGGCTAATTCACCCCTCCACTTT

V gene: TRBV20-1
D gene: TRBD2
J gene: TRBJ2-1
clone size: .
CDR3 protein: CSASSGRAEQFF
CDR3 DNA: TGCAGTGCTAGTAGCGGGAGGGCTGAGCAGTTCTTC

V gene: TRBV28
D gene: .
J gene: TRBJ2-7
clone size: many
CDR3 protein: CASSLPFESYEQYF
CDR3 DNA: TGTGCCAGCAGTTTACCTTTCGAGTCCTACGAGCAGTACTTC

V gene: TRBV4-1
D gene: .
J gene: TRBJ2-5
clone size: .
CDR3 protein: CASSQDSVVIETQYF
CDR3 DNA: TGCGCCAGCAGCCAGGACTCAGTAGTTATCGAGACCCAGTACTTC

V gene: TRBV6-9
D gene: TRBD2
J gene: TRBJ2-1
clone size: few
CDR3 protein: CASSYRTSGRANEQFF
CDR3 DNA: TGTGCCAGCAGTTACAGAACTAGCGGGAGGGCCAATGAGCAGTTCTTC

V gene: TRBV5-1
D gene: TRBD1
J gene: TRBJ1-1
clone size: .
CDR3 protein: CASSTGQGVKNTEAFF
CDR3 DNA: TGCGCCAGCAGCACAGGACAGGGGGTAAAGAACACTGAAGCTTTCTTT

V gene: TRBV5-1
D gene: TRBD1
J gene: TRBJ2-6
clone size: few
CDR3 protein: CASSLFSGQTSGANVLTF
CDR3 DNA: TGCGCCAGCAGCTTGTTCTCGGGACAGACCTCTGGGGCCAACGTCCTGACTTTC

V gene: TRBV5-6
D gene: .
J gene: TRBJ2-1
clone size: .
CDR3 protein: CASSRPRRASYNEQFF
CDR3 DNA: TGTGCCAGCAGCCGCCCGAGGAGGGCTTCCTACAATGAGCAGTTCTTC

V gene: TRBV28
D gene: TRBD2
J gene: TRBJ2-2
clone size: many
CDR3 protein: CASRTGTSGNTGELFF
CDR3 DNA: TGTGCCAGCAGAACCGGGACTAGCGGGAACACCGGGGAGCTGTTTTTT

V gene: TRBV28
D gene: TRBD2
J gene: TRBJ2-7
clone size: .
CDR3 protein: CASSFPGGSSYEQYF
CDR3 DNA: TGTGCCAGCAGTTTCCCTGGCGGGAGCTCCTACGAGCAGTACTTC

V gene: TRBV6-5
D gene: TRBD1
J gene: TRBJ1-5
clone size: many
CDR3 protein: CASSSTGAGDQPQHF
CDR3 DNA: TGTGCCAGCAGTTCGACAGGGGCAGGCGATCAGCCCCAGCATTTT

V gene: TRBV19
D gene: TRBD2
J gene: TRBJ2-2
clone size: .
CDR3 protein: CASSSSGRAPGELFF
CDR3 DNA: TGTGCCAGTAGTTCCAGCGGGAGGGCCCCCGGGGAGCTGTTTTTT

V gene: TRBV19
D gene: TRBD1
J gene: TRBJ1-1
clone size: .
CDR3 protein: CASSIDRGYTEAFF
CDR3 DNA: TGTGCCAGTAGTATAGACAGGGGGTACACTGAAGCTTTCTTT

V gene: TRBV24-1
D gene: TRBD2
J gene: TRBJ2-3
clone size: many
CDR3 protein: CATSDSPILAGVWDTQYF
CDR3 DNA: TGTGCCACCAGTGATTCCCCTATACTAGCGGGAGTTTGGGATACGCAGTATTTT

V gene: TRBV28
D gene: TRBD2
J gene: TRBJ2-1
clone size: many
CDR3 protein: CASSLLAGGPHEQFF
CDR3 DNA: TGTGCCAGCAGTTTGCTAGCGGGAGGGCCGCATGAGCAGTTCTTC

V gene: TRBV6-2/TRBV6-3
D gene: TRBD1
J gene: TRBJ2-5
clone size: many
CDR3 protein: CASSAGTGGTETQYF
CDR3 DNA: TGTGCCAGCAGTGCCGGGACAGGGGGCACAGAGACCCAGTACTTC

V gene: TRBV28
D gene: .
J gene: TRBJ2-5
clone size: few
CDR3 protein: CASRLGGEETQYF
CDR3 DNA: TGTGCCAGCAGGCTAGGAGGGGAAGAGACCCAGTACTTC

V gene: TRBV28
D gene: .
J gene: TRBJ2-1
clone size: many
CDR3 protein: CASSTGILGRSYNEQFF
CDR3 DNA: TGTGCCAGCAGTACGGGAATCCTGGGGCGCTCCTACAATGAGCAGTTCTTC

V gene: TRBV6-2/TRBV6-3
D gene: TRBD2
J gene: TRBJ2-1
clone size: .
CDR3 protein: CASSAKGRRGTSGRAYYNEQFF
CDR3 DNA: TGTGCCAGCAGTGCGAAGGGGCGGAGGGGGACTAGCGGGAGGGCCTACTACAATGAGCAGTTCTTC

V gene: TRBV29-1
D gene: .
J gene: TRBJ2-3
clone size: few
CDR3 protein: CSVGAQITYTQYF
CDR3 DNA: TGCAGCGTTGGGGCACAGATCACATATACGCAGTATTTT

V gene: TRBV20-1
D gene: TRBD1
J gene: TRBJ2-1
clone size: few
CDR3 protein: CSAVTGGAVGEQFF
CDR3 DNA: TGCAGTGCTGTGACAGGGGGCGCGGTTGGAGAGCAGTTCTTC

V gene: TRBV5-6
D gene: TRBD2
J gene: TRBJ2-1
clone size: .
CDR3 protein: CASSLGLATYNEQFF
CDR3 DNA: TGTGCCAGCAGCTTGGGACTAGCGACCTACAATGAGCAGTTCTTC

V gene: TRBV27
D gene: TRBD2
J gene: TRBJ2-1
clone size: .
CDR3 protein: CACRLAGYNEQFF
CDR3 DNA: TGTGCCTGCAGACTAGCGGGGTACAATGAGCAGTTCTTC

V gene: TRBV20-1
D gene: TRBD1
J gene: TRBJ2-7
clone size: many
CDR3 protein: CSPTTGVRQYF
CDR3 DNA: TGCAGTCCTACGACAGGGGTGAGGCAGTACTTC

V gene: TRBV12-3/TRBV12-4
D gene: .
J gene: TRBJ1-1
clone size: many
CDR3 protein: CASSLGIPNTEAFF
CDR3 DNA: TGTGCCAGCAGTTTGGGGATTCCGAACACTGAAGCTTTCTTT

V gene: TRBV28
D gene: .
J gene: TRBJ1-2
clone size: many
CDR3 protein: CASRPPDRPEGYTF
CDR3 DNA: TGTGCCAGCAGACCACCCGACAGGCCCGAAGGCTACACCTTC